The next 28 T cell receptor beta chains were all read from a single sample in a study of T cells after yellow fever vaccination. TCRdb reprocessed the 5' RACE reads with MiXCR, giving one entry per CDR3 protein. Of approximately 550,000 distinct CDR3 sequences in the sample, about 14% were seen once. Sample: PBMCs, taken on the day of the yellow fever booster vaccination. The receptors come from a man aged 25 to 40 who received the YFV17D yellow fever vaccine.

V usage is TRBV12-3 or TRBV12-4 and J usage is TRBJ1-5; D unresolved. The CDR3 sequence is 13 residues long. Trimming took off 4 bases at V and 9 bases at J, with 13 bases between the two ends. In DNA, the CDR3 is TGTGCCAGCAGTTCCGGGCCCACCGGGCCCCAGCATTTT. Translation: CASSSGPTGPQHF.

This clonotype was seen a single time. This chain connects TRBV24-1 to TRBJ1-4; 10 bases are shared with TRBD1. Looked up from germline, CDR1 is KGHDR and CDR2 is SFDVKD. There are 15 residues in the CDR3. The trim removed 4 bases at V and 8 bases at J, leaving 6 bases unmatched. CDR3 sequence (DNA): TGTGCCACCAGTGAAACCGGGACAGGGGAGGAAAAACTGTTTTTT. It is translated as CATSETGTGEEKLFF.

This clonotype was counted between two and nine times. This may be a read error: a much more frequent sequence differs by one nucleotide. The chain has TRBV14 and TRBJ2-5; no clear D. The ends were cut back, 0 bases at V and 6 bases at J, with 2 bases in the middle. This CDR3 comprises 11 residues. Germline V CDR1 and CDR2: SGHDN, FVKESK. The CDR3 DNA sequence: TGTGCCAGCAGCCAAGAAAAGACCCAGTACTTC. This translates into CASSQEKTQYF.

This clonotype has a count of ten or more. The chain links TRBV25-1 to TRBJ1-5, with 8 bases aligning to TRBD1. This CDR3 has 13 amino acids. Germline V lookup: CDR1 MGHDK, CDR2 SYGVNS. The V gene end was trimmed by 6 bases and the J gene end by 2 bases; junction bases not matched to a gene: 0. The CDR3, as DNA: TGTGCCAGCAGGGGACAGGGCAATCAGCCCCAGCATTTT. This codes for CASRGQGNQPQHF.

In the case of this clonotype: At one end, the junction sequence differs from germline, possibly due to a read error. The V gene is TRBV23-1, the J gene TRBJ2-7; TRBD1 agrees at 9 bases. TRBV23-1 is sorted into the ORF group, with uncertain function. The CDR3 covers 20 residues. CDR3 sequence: CTSSHSFPGQGSSSSYEQYF. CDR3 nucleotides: TGCACCAGCAGTCATTCTTTCCCGGGACAGGGATCCTCTAGCTCCTACGAGCAGTACTTC.

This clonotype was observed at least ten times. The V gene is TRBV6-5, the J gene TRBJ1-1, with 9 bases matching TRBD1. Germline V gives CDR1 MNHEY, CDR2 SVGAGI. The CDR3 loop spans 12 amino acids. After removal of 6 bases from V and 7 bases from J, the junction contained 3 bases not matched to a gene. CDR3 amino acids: CASRPDRGEAFF. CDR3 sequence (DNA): TGTGCCAGCAGGCCGGACAGGGGTGAAGCTTTCTTT.

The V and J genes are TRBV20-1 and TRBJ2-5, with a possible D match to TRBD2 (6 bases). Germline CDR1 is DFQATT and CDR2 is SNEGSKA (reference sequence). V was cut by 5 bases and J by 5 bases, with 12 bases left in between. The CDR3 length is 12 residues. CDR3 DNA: TGCAGTGCTTCGCCGGGACTCGAGACCCAGTACTTC. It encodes CSASPGLETQYF.

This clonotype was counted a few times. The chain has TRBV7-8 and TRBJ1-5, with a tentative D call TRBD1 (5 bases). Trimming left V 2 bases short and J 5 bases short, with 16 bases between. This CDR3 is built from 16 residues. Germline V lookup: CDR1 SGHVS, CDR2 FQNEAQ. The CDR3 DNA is TGTGCCAGCAGCTTACAGCGTGGCAGGGACCATCAGCCCCAGCATTTT. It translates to CASSLQRGRDHQPQHF.

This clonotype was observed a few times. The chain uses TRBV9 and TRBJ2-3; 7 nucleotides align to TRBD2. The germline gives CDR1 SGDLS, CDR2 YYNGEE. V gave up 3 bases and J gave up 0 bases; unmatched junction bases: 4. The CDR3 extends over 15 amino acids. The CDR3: CASSALASSTDTQYF. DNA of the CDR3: TGTGCCAGCAGCGCACTAGCGTCTAGCACAGATACGCAGTATTTT.

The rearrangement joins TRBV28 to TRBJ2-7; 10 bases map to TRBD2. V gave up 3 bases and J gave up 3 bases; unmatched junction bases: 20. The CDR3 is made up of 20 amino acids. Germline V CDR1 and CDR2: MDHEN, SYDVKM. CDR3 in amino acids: CASSFTGRGASGSDYYEQYF. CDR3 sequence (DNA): TGTGCCAGCAGTTTTACGGGGCGTGGGGCTAGCGGGAGCGACTACTACGAGCAGTACTTC. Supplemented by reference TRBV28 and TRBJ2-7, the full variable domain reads DVKVTQSSRYLVKRTGEKVFLECVQDMDHENMFWYRQDPGLGLRLIYFSYDVKMKEKGDIPEGYSVSREKKERFSLILESASTNQTSMYLCASSFTGRGASGSDYYEQYFGPGTRLTVT.

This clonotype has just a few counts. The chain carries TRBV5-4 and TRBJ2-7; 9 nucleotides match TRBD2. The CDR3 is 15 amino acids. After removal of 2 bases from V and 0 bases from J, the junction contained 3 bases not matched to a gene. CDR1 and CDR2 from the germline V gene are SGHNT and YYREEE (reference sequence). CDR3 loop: CASSFQAGGSYEQYF. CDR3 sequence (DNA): TGTGCCAGCAGCTTTCAAGCGGGAGGCTCCTACGAGCAGTACTTC. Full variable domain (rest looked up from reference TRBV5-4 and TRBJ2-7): ETGVTQSPTHLIKTRGQQVTLRCSSQSGHNTVSWYQQALGQGPQFIFQYYREEENGRGNFPPRFSGLQFPNYSSELNVNALELDDSALYLCASSFQAGGSYEQYFGPGTRLTVT.

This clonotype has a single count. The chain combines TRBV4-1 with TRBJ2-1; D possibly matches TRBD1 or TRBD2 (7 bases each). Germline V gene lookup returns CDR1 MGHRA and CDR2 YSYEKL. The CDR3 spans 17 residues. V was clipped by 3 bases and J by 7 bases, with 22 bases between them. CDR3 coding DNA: TGCGCCAGCAGCCAGGGGAGGGGGGAGACAGGGTGGAATGAGCAGTTCTTC. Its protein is CASSQGRGETGWNEQFF.

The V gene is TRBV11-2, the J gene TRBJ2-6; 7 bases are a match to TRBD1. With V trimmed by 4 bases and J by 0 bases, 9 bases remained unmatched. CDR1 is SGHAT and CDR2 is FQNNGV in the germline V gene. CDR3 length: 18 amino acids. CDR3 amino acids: CASSYRTGLISGANVLTF. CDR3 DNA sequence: TGTGCCAGCAGCTATCGGACAGGTCTTATCTCTGGGGCCAACGTCCTGACTTTC. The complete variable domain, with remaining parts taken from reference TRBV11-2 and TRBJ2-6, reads EAGVAQSPRYKIIEKRQSVAFWCNPISGHATLYWYQQILGQGPKLLIQFQNNGVVDDSQLPKDRFSAERLKGVDSTLKIQPAKLEDSAVYLCASSYRTGLISGANVLTFGAGSRLTVL.

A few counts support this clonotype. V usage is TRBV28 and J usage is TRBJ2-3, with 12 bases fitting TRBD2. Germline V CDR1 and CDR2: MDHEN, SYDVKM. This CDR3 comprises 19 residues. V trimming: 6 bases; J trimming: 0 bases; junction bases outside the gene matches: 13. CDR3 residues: CASRLPGLAGYTSTDTQYF. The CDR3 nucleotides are TGTGCCAGCAGACTACCGGGACTAGCGGGCTACACTAGCACAGATACGCAGTATTTT.

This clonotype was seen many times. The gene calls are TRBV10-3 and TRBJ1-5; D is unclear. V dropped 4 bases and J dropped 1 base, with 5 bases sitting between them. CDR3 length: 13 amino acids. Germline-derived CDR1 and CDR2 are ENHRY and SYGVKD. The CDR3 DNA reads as TGTGCCATCAGTGCGCAAAGCAATCAGCCCCAGCATTTT. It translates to CAISAQSNQPQHF.

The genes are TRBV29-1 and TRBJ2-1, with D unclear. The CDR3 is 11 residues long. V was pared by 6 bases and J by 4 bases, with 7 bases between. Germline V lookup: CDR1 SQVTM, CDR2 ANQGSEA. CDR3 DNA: TGCAGCGTCCAGCAGTACAATGAGCAGTTCTTC. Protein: CSVQQYNEQFF.

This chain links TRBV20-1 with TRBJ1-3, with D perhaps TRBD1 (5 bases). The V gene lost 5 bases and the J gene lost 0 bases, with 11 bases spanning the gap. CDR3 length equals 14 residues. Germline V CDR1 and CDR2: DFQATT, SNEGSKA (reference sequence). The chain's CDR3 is CSAQGPSSGNTIYF. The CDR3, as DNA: TGCAGTGCTCAGGGTCCATCCTCTGGAAACACCATATATTTT.

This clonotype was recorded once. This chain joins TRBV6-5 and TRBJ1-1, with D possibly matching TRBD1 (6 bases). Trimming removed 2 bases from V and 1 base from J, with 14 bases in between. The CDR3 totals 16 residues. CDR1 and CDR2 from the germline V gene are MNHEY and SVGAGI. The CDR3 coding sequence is TGTGCCAGCAGTTACCAGCGGGGGCGGTCGAACACTGAAGCTTTCTTT. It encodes CASSYQRGRSNTEAFF.

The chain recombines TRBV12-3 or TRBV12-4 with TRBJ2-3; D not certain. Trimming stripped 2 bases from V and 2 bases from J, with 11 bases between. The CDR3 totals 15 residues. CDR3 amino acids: CASSLTESATDTQYF. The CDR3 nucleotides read TGTGCCAGCAGTTTAACCGAATCCGCCACAGATACGCAGTATTTT.

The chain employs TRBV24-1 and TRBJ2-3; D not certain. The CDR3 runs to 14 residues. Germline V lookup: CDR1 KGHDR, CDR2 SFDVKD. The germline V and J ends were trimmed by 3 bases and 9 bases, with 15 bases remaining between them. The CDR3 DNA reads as TGTGCCACCAGTGATAGTACAGTCTTCCGAACGCAGTATTTT. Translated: CATSDSTVFRTQYF.

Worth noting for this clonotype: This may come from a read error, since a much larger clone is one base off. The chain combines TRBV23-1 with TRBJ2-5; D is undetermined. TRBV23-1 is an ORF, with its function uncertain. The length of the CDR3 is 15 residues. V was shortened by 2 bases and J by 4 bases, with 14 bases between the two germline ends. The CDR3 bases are TGCGCCAGCAGTCAACCCAGGAATAGGGTAGAGACCCAGTACTTC. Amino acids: CASSQPRNRVETQYF.

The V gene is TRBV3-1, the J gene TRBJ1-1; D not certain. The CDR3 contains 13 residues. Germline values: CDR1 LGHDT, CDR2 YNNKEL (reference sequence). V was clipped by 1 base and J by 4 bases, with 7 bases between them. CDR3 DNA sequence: TGTGCCAGCAGCCAAGGACGAGGCACTGAAGCTTTCTTT. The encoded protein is CASSQGRGTEAFF.

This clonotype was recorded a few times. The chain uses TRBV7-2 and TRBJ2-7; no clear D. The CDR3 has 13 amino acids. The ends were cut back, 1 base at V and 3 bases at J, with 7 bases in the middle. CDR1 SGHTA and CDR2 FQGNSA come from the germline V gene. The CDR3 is CASSLVLNYEQYF. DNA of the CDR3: TGTGCCAGCAGCTTAGTTCTGAACTACGAGCAGTACTTC.

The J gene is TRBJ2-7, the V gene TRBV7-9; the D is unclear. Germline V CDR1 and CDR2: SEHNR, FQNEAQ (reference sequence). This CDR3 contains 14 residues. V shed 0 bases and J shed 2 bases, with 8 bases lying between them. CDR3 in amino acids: CASSLAGNTYEQYF. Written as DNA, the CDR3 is TGTGCCAGCAGCTTAGCAGGGAATACCTACGAGCAGTACTTC.

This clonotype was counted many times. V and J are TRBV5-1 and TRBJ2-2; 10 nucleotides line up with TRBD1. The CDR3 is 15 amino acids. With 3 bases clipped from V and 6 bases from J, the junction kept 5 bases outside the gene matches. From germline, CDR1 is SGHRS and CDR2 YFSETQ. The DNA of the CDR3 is TGCGCCAGCAGCTACCGGGACAGGGGTTCCGGGGAGCTGTTTTTT. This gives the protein CASSYRDRGSGELFF.

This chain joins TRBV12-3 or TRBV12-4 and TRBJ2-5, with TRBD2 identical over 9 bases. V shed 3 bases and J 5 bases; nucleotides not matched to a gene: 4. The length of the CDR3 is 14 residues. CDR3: CASSFSGGWETQYF. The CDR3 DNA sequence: TGTGCCAGCAGTTTTAGCGGGGGCTGGGAGACCCAGTACTTC.

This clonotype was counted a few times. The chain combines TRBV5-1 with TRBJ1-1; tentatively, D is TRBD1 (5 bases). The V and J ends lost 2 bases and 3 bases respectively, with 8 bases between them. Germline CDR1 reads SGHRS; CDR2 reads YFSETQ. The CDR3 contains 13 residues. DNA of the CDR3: TGCGCCAGCAGCTTTGGGGGGTACACTGAAGCTTTCTTT. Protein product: CASSFGGYTEAFF. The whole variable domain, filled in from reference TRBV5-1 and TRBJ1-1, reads KAGVTQTPRYLIKTRGQQVTLSCSPISGHRSVSWYQQTPGQGLQFLFEYFSETQRNKGNFPGRFSGRQFSNSRSEMNVSTLELGDSALYLCASSFGGYTEAFFGQGTRLTVV.

CDR3 loop: CASTSGGSSYEQYF. As DNA, the CDR3 is TGTGCCAGTACGAGCGGAGGCAGCTCCTACGAGCAGTACTTC. This chain joins TRBV19 and TRBJ2-7; TRBD2 is a possible D gene (5 bases). Trimming took off 7 bases at V and 0 bases at J, with 13 bases between the two ends. The germline CDR1 and CDR2 sequences are LNHDA and SQIVND (reference sequence). This CDR3 has 14 residues. The full variable domain, completed using reference TRBV19 and TRBJ2-7, is DGGITQSPKYLFRKEGQNVTLSCEQNLNHDAMYWYRQDPGQGLRLIYYSQIVNDFQKGDIAEGYSVSREKKESFPLTVTSAQKNPTAFYLCASTSGGSSYEQYFGPGTRLTVT.